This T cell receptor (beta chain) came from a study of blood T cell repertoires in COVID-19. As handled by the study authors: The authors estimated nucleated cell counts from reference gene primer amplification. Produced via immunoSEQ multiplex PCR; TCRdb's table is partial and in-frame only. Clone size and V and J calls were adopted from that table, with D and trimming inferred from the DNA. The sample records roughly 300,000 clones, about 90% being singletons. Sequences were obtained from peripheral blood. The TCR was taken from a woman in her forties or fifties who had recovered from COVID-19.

The CDR3 bases are TGTGCCAGCAGTTTCAGGGGGCGGATCGGGAACACTGAAGCTTTCTTT. Protein product: CASSFRGRIGNTEAFF. This chain connects TRBV28 to TRBJ1-1, with TRBD1 matching over 8 bases. J lost 1 base, V lost 3 bases, and 7 bases had no gene match. This CDR3 region has 16 residues. Germline V gene data show CDR1 as MDHEN and CDR2 as SYDVKM.